This T cell receptor beta chain was profiled in a study of T-cell memory formation after mild COVID-19. Study-wide points: Contracting clones from day 15 to 85 had balanced CD4/CD8; later expanders favoured CD4+.

After removal of 2 bases from V and 8 bases from J, the junction contained 7 bases not matched to a gene. The CDR3 spans 15 residues. CDR1 SGHRS and CDR2 YFSETQ come from the germline V gene. TCRdb used MiXCR to reprocess the 5' RACE reads, holding one entry per CDR3 protein. The table lists roughly 400,000 distinct CDR3 sequences, about 15% of them singletons. The table lists this clonotype with a few counts. The antigen remains unidentified. The rearrangement uses TRBV5-1 and TRBJ1-2; 12 nucleotides match TRBD1. The sample was PBMCs or a T cell subset sorted from them (not recorded which). The sequence was obtained from a young man who had mild COVID-19 (a few samples of this study predate the infection). Cell type and time point are not known. Written as DNA, the CDR3 is TGCGCCAGCAGCTTTGTGGGACAGGGGGCGGCCGGCTACACCTTC. Protein product: CASSFVGQGAAGYTF.